This T cell receptor beta chain came from a study of tumor-infiltrating lymphocytes in primary liver carcinoma. Without any cell sorting, roughly 20-30 mg of bulk tissue yielded co-extracted RNA and DNA. A primer in the constant region served to generate TCR beta cDNA from about 470 ng of total RNA. ARM-PCR was slightly modified, and three nested multiplex PCR rounds with it gave rise to the TCR beta libraries. TCRdb itself ran the multiplex PCR reads through MiXCR, one entry per CDR3 protein. The sample includes 50,000 to 70,000 distinct CDR3 sequences, less than 75% seen only once; the top ten take approximately 50%. The sequencing input was liver tumor tissue from sampling region 2. Sample subset: tumor region T2, inferior pole. The receptor's source is a middle-aged man with primary liver carcinoma and hepatitis B virus infection.

CDR3 region: CASSGQGSYEQYF. The CDR3 region has the DNA TGTGCCAGCAGCGGACAGGGCTCCTACGAGCAGTACTTC. This chain uses TRBV5-4 with TRBJ2-7, with 8 bases identical to TRBD1. With V trimmed by 4 bases and J by 0 bases, 0 bases remained unmatched. The germline CDR1 and CDR2 sequences are SGHNT and YYREEE (reference sequence). This CDR3 contains 13 residues.